This is a list of T cell receptor beta chains from one sample in a study of blood T cells in healthy people across ages. TCRdb itself ran the 5' RACE reads through MiXCR, one entry per CDR3 protein. The table lists fewer than 900,000 distinct CDR3 sequences, roughly 41% of them singletons. Sequencing was carried out using blood. All receptors derive from a woman in her fifties or sixties in good health. The CDR3 runs from the conserved cysteine through the conserved F or W. A D gene is named only where the DNA matches it firmly. The size of a clone is reported for some rows only, either as once, few or many, or as a class for expanded clones.

v_gene: TRBV6-6
d_gene: NA
abundance: NA
j_gene: TRBJ1-4
CDR3nt: TGTGCCAGCAGTTACTCAGGGGTGGGTGAAAAACTGTTTTTT
CDR3aa: CASSYSGVGEKLFF

v_gene: TRBV7-2
d_gene: NA
abundance: few
j_gene: TRBJ2-3
CDR3nt: TGTGCCAGCAGCTTATCCGGGGGCGCAACGCCGGATACGCAGTATTTT
CDR3aa: CASSLSGGATPDTQYF

v_gene: TRBV20-1
d_gene: TRBD2
abundance: few
j_gene: TRBJ2-1
CDR3nt: TGCAGTGCTAACCGGGGGGGGGACTTCAATGAGCAGTTCTTC
CDR3aa: CSANRGGDFNEQFF

v_gene: TRBV20-1
d_gene: NA
abundance: few
j_gene: TRBJ1-5
CDR3nt: TGCAGTGCCGTTCCCCAGGGACGGCCCCAGCATTTT
CDR3aa: CSAVPQGRPQHF

v_gene: TRBV6-6
d_gene: NA
abundance: NA
j_gene: TRBJ1-2
CDR3nt: TGTGCCAGCAGTTCACGGACAACAACCTGGTGGGGCTACACCTTC
CDR3aa: CASSSRTTTWWGYTF

v_gene: TRBV4-3
d_gene: NA
abundance: few
j_gene: TRBJ2-1
CDR3nt: TGCGCCAGCAGCCAAGATCGGGCGGGGACCCACAATGAGCAGTTCTTC
CDR3aa: CASSQDRAGTHNEQFF

v_gene: TRBV18
d_gene: NA
abundance: NA
j_gene: TRBJ2-7
CDR3nt: TGTGCCAGCTCACCGGCGGGGGCACGGGAGCAGTACTTC
CDR3aa: CASSPAGAREQYF

v_gene: TRBV6-6
d_gene: NA
abundance: NA
j_gene: TRBJ2-2
CDR3nt: TGTGCCAGCACCCCCTTCGGAGTCACCGGGGAGCTGTTTTTT
CDR3aa: CASTPFGVTGELFF

v_gene: TRBV20-1
d_gene: TRBD2
abundance: NA
j_gene: TRBJ2-1
CDR3nt: TGCAGTGCTAGAAATCCCCTTTGGACTAGCGGGAGGCTGGAGTACAATGAGCAGTTCTTC
CDR3aa: CSARNPLWTSGRLEYNEQFF

v_gene: TRBV7-2
d_gene: NA
abundance: NA
j_gene: TRBJ1-5
CDR3nt: TGTGCCAGCAGCGAAAACAATCAGCCCCAGCATTTT
CDR3aa: CASSENNQPQHF

v_gene: TRBV14
d_gene: NA
abundance: NA
j_gene: TRBJ2-6
CDR3nt: TGTGCCAGCTCTCGGGGGCGAACCTCTGGGGCCAACGTCCTGACTTTC
CDR3aa: CASSRGRTSGANVLTF

v_gene: TRBV30
d_gene: NA
abundance: NA
j_gene: TRBJ1-1
CDR3nt: TGTGCCTGGAGTAGTGGGTCGAACACTGAAGCTTTCTTT
CDR3aa: CAWSSGSNTEAFF

v_gene: TRBV7-9
d_gene: TRBD2
abundance: NA
j_gene: TRBJ2-1
CDR3nt: TGTGCCAGCGGAAGGGCGGGAGCCCACAATGAGCAGTTCTTC
CDR3aa: CASGRAGAHNEQFF

v_gene: TRBV7-2
d_gene: NA
abundance: NA
j_gene: TRBJ1-4
CDR3nt: TGTGCCAGCAGCTTAGTGTCGGGGCTACGGGGTGCAACTAATGAAAAACTGTTTTTT
CDR3aa: CASSLVSGLRGATNEKLFF

v_gene: TRBV18
d_gene: NA
abundance: NA
j_gene: TRBJ2-4
CDR3nt: TGTGCCAGCTCGCAATCTAGACAGGAGGTCATTCAGTACTTC
CDR3aa: CASSQSRQEVIQYF

v_gene: TRBV5-1
d_gene: TRBD2
abundance: NA
j_gene: TRBJ2-1
CDR3nt: TGCGCCAGCAGCCCCCCAACTAGCGGGGGGAGAAGTAATGAGCAGTTCTTC
CDR3aa: CASSPPTSGGRSNEQFF

v_gene: TRBV3-1
d_gene: TRBD2
abundance: NA
j_gene: TRBJ2-3
CDR3nt: TGTGCCAGCAGCCACCGGACCGCTAGCGGACACACAGATACGCAGTATTTT
CDR3aa: CASSHRTASGHTDTQYF

v_gene: TRBV5-5
d_gene: TRBD2
abundance: NA
j_gene: TRBJ2-1
CDR3nt: TGTGCCAGCAGCTTTCTAGGGAGGGCCCTTTACAATGAGCAGTTCTTC
CDR3aa: CASSFLGRALYNEQFF

v_gene: TRBV5-1
d_gene: TRBD1
abundance: NA
j_gene: TRBJ2-2
CDR3nt: TGCGCCAGCAGCCCCTCCGGGACAGGGAACACCGGGGAGCTGTTTTTT
CDR3aa: CASSPSGTGNTGELFF

v_gene: TRBV10-3
d_gene: NA
abundance: few
j_gene: TRBJ1-1
CDR3nt: TGTGCCATCAGAGACCTGAACACTGAAGCTTTCTTT
CDR3aa: CAIRDLNTEAFF

v_gene: TRBV4-3
d_gene: TRBD1
abundance: few
j_gene: TRBJ2-4
CDR3nt: TGCGCCAGCAGCCAAACCCACAGGGGAAACATTCAGTACTTC
CDR3aa: CASSQTHRGNIQYF

v_gene: TRBV6-5
d_gene: NA
abundance: few
j_gene: TRBJ1-6
CDR3nt: TGTGCCAGCAGTTACTCGAGGGACCGGAATTCACCCCTCCACTTT
CDR3aa: CASSYSRDRNSPLHF

v_gene: TRBV5-1
d_gene: TRBD1
abundance: few
j_gene: TRBJ1-6
CDR3nt: TGCGCCAGCCAACTACAGGGGGCTGACTCACCCCTCCACTTT
CDR3aa: CASQLQGADSPLHF

v_gene: TRBV18
d_gene: NA
abundance: NA
j_gene: TRBJ1-1
CDR3nt: TGTGCCAGCTCACCAAGACAGATGAACACTGAAGCTTTCTTT
CDR3aa: CASSPRQMNTEAFF

v_gene: TRBV3-1
d_gene: NA
abundance: NA
j_gene: TRBJ2-7
CDR3nt: TGTGCCAGCAGCCAAGACTATGTAGGGGATTCCTACGAGCAGTACTTC
CDR3aa: CASSQDYVGDSYEQYF

v_gene: TRBV4-2
d_gene: NA
abundance: once
j_gene: TRBJ1-1
CDR3nt: TGTGCCAGCAGCCAGGAGACAGGCCGGACTTTCTTT
CDR3aa: CASSQETGRTFF

v_gene: TRBV4-2
d_gene: NA
abundance: many
j_gene: TRBJ1-5
CDR3nt: TGTGCCAGCAGCCAAGATCTAAGGGGGGATCACGGGCCCCAGCATTTT
CDR3aa: CASSQDLRGDHGPQHF

v_gene: TRBV28
d_gene: TRBD1
abundance: NA
j_gene: TRBJ2-7
CDR3nt: TGTGCCAGCAGTTTTCACAGGGGCTCCTACGAGCAGTACTTC
CDR3aa: CASSFHRGSYEQYF

v_gene: TRBV3-1
d_gene: NA
abundance: few
j_gene: TRBJ2-5
CDR3nt: TGTGCCAGCAGCCAATCGGGGTTAAATGAGCAGTACTTC
CDR3aa: CASSQSGLNEQYF

v_gene: TRBV2
d_gene: NA
abundance: many
j_gene: TRBJ2-1
CDR3nt: TGTGCCAGCAGTGAAGGGAATGAGCAGTTCTTC
CDR3aa: CASSEGNEQFF

v_gene: TRBV7-2
d_gene: NA
abundance: NA
j_gene: TRBJ1-4
CDR3nt: TGTGCCAGCAGCTCGCAGGGGTTGGCTAATGAAAAACTGTTTTTT
CDR3aa: CASSSQGLANEKLFF

v_gene: TRBV27
d_gene: NA
abundance: NA
j_gene: TRBJ2-1
CDR3nt: TGTGCCAGCAGTTTGAATCGAAGGGGCGAGGAGCAGTTCTTC
CDR3aa: CASSLNRRGEEQFF

v_gene: TRBV12-3/TRBV12-4
d_gene: NA
abundance: once
j_gene: TRBJ1-5
CDR3nt: TGTGCCAGCAGTTTTGAAGGGGGCAATCAGCCCCAGCATTTT
CDR3aa: CASSFEGGNQPQHF

v_gene: TRBV20-1
d_gene: NA
abundance: few
j_gene: TRBJ2-3
CDR3nt: TGCAGTGCCTCCCAGGTCGGGGATACGCAGTATTTT
CDR3aa: CSASQVGDTQYF

v_gene: TRBV15
d_gene: NA
abundance: NA
j_gene: TRBJ2-7
CDR3nt: TGTGCCACCAGCAGAGATTTCTCACAGCAGTACTTC
CDR3aa: CATSRDFSQQYF

v_gene: TRBV6-5
d_gene: NA
abundance: few
j_gene: TRBJ2-7
CDR3nt: TGTGCCAGCAAAAAGGGCGGTTCCTACGAGCAGTACTTC
CDR3aa: CASKKGGSYEQYF

v_gene: TRBV29-1
d_gene: TRBD1
abundance: NA
j_gene: TRBJ2-1
CDR3nt: TGCAGCGTTGTGGGACAGGGGCTGTACAATGAGCAGTTCTTC
CDR3aa: CSVVGQGLYNEQFF

v_gene: TRBV12-3/TRBV12-4
d_gene: NA
abundance: NA
j_gene: TRBJ2-5
CDR3nt: TGTGCCAGCAGCCGCCGTGCAGACCAAGAGACCCAGTACTTC
CDR3aa: CASSRRADQETQYF

v_gene: TRBV28
d_gene: TRBD1
abundance: NA
j_gene: TRBJ1-4
CDR3nt: TGTGCCAGCAGGGGGGACAGTGAAAAACTGTTTTTT
CDR3aa: CASRGDSEKLFF

v_gene: TRBV4-3
d_gene: TRBD2
abundance: NA
j_gene: TRBJ2-5
CDR3nt: TGCGCCAGCAGCCCTTGGGTGTGCGGGAGGAAGACCCAGTACTTC
CDR3aa: CASSPWVCGRKTQYF

v_gene: TRBV7-8
d_gene: TRBD1
abundance: NA
j_gene: TRBJ2-5
CDR3nt: TGTGCCAGCAGCTTAGAGGGACAGGGGATCCAAGAGACCCAGTACTTC
CDR3aa: CASSLEGQGIQETQYF

v_gene: TRBV2
d_gene: NA
abundance: NA
j_gene: TRBJ2-3
CDR3nt: TGTGCCAGCAGTGAAGGAGGAGGAGGAGGAACCACAGATACGCAGTATTTT
CDR3aa: CASSEGGGGGTTDTQYF

v_gene: TRBV6-5
d_gene: NA
abundance: few
j_gene: TRBJ1-2
CDR3nt: TGTGCCAGCAGTTACGTACAGGATGGAGGCTACACCTTC
CDR3aa: CASSYVQDGGYTF

v_gene: TRBV4-3
d_gene: TRBD2
abundance: many
j_gene: TRBJ2-5
CDR3nt: TGCGCCAGCAGCCAAGACACGGGAGGAGGAGGAGAGACCCAGTACTTC
CDR3aa: CASSQDTGGGGETQYF

v_gene: TRBV6-5
d_gene: NA
abundance: once
j_gene: TRBJ1-2
CDR3nt: TGTGCCAGCAGTCCTCGGTGGGTAGATGGCTACACCTTC
CDR3aa: CASSPRWVDGYTF

v_gene: TRBV6-2/TRBV6-3
d_gene: NA
abundance: few
j_gene: TRBJ2-4
CDR3nt: TGTGCCAGCAGTTCGCTTTCCTACAAAAACATTCAGTACTTC
CDR3aa: CASSSLSYKNIQYF

v_gene: TRBV5-1
d_gene: NA
abundance: few
j_gene: TRBJ2-5
CDR3nt: TGCGCCAGCACCGACCCCACTTTGGGGGCCCAGTACTTC
CDR3aa: CASTDPTLGAQYF

v_gene: TRBV12-3/TRBV12-4
d_gene: NA
abundance: many
j_gene: TRBJ1-5
CDR3nt: TGTGCCAGCAGTTTACGGGGATATAGCAATCAGCCCCAGCATTTT
CDR3aa: CASSLRGYSNQPQHF

v_gene: TRBV6-5
d_gene: TRBD2
abundance: NA
j_gene: TRBJ2-1
CDR3nt: TGTGCCAGCAGTCACGGGGGACTAGACTACAATGAGCAGTTCTTC
CDR3aa: CASSHGGLDYNEQFF

v_gene: TRBV27
d_gene: TRBD1
abundance: many
j_gene: TRBJ1-1
CDR3nt: TGTGCCAGCAGTACCCGGACAGGGAAGAACACTGAAGCTTTCTTT
CDR3aa: CASSTRTGKNTEAFF

v_gene: TRBV20-1
d_gene: TRBD2
abundance: NA
j_gene: TRBJ2-5
CDR3nt: TGCAGTGCACTCGTCGACGGACTAGGAGAGACCCAGTACTTC
CDR3aa: CSALVDGLGETQYF

v_gene: TRBV6-4
d_gene: NA
abundance: NA
j_gene: TRBJ2-6
CDR3nt: TGTGCCAGCAAGCAGGGCCACTCTGGGGCCAACGTCCTGACTTTC
CDR3aa: CASKQGHSGANVLTF